The following is a T cell receptor (beta chain) sequence with its context. The target antigen is unknown. In germline, CDR1 is MNHNS, CDR2 SASEGT. The CDR3 runs 14 residues. Losses at the gene ends were 7 bases for V and 5 bases for J; bases not matched to a gene: 9. These data are taken from a study of cytomegalovirus exposure and HLA in healthy donors. Study-wide findings and caveats: In an earlier analysis, productive rearrangement rates for most beta V segments clustered near 90% or 30%. Investigators reported fewer than 200 TCR beta chains as tied to cytomegalovirus.

A multiplex PCR was run with 60 Vbeta primers and 13 Jbeta primers. The table came from immunoSEQ multiplex PCR; TCRdb's copy has only in-frame clones and leaves some out. The profile covers 150,000 to 200,000 clones, with 55% to 80% appearing a single time and 4.5% taken by the ten largest. The specimen sequenced was PBMCs. The chain employs TRBV6-1 and TRBJ1-2, with 8 bases identical to TRBD1. The TCR originated in a woman aged 18-29 years in good health and CMV-seropositive. The CDR3 sequence is CASTPGQEAYGYTF. The CDR3 nucleotides read TGTGCCAGCACGCCGGGACAGGAGGCGTATGGCTACACCTTC.